This T cell receptor (beta chain) was identified during a study of cytomegalovirus exposure and HLA in healthy donors. As for the study in general: There were roughly 110 million unique TCR beta sequences, drawn from about 200 million T cells, in an earlier analysis. Broader study findings: The presence/absence work took it that sequencing depth was about the same across donors. Earlier results showed most TCR beta V segments being productive about 90% or about 30% of the time.

The CDR3 covers 16 residues. Germline V CDR1 and CDR2: SGHRS, YFSETQ. The junction had 3 bases not matched to a gene; V was cut back by 2 bases and J by 2 bases. The study ran its PCR with 60 Vbeta and 13 Jbeta primers. Data came from immunoSEQ multiplex PCR; TCRdb stores just in-frame clones and leaves some out. This repertoire shows roughly 120,000 clones, over 70% found once; its top ten account for less than 4.5%. About this clone itself: The antigen remains unidentified.

The gene calls are TRBV5-1 and TRBJ2-1; 11 nucleotides match TRBD1. Sequencing used PBMCs. The sequence was obtained from a woman aged 35 to 49 in good health and CMV-seronegative. The DNA of the CDR3 is TGCGCCAGCAGCTTACAGGGACAGGGGGCCTACAATGAGCAGTTCTTC. It codes for CASSLQGQGAYNEQFF.